This TCR beta chain was retrieved from a study of T-cell reconstitution after alpha-beta-depleted transplantation in children. Regarding the study as a whole: After transplant, at about two months, alpha-beta T cells were reportedly derived from several hundred expanded graft clones. Surviving recipient cells, namely T cells and thymic progenitors, were the source of high day-60 TCRbeta diversity in some patients. T-cell counts and diversity at one year following transplant were attributed mainly to newly produced T cells.

This clonotype was found many times. Its antigen is unknown. V shed 6 bases and J 5 bases; nucleotides not matched to a gene: 5. CDR1 and CDR2 (germline): SQVTM, ANQGSEA. The CDR3 has 12 amino acids. The authors prepared the TCRbeta library with unique molecular identifiers. TCRdb analysed the PCR reads with MiXCR anew, one entry per CDR3 protein. The sample yields 140,000 or so distinct CDR3 sequences, 7.5% to 9% seen once. The receptor's source is a female patient aged 2-15 years who had a stem cell transplant for congenital amegakaryocytic thrombocytopenia, so the T cells may come from the graft donor. This specimen consisted of PBMCs, mostly from graft donor cells, obtained 180 days after TCRalphabeta/CD19-depleted stem cell transplant. The rearrangement uses TRBV29-1 and TRBJ2-7, with 9 bases matching TRBD1. CDR3 loop: CSVGQGLNEQYF. CDR3 coding DNA: TGCAGCGTCGGACAGGGGTTAAACGAGCAGTACTTC.